This T cell receptor (beta chain) came from a study of blood T cells in healthy people across ages. The wider study: The capture of about one barcoded beta molecule per two T cells was achieved by template switching.

This clonotype was found a few times. V was clipped by 3 bases and J by 6 bases, with 9 bases between them. The CDR3 has 13 residues. From germline, CDR1 is ENHRY and CDR2 SYGVKD. Drawing of peripheral blood yielded about 10 milliliters from each donor. No fewer than 6 micrograms of total RNA were isolated from every sample. A second PCR, run for about 6 to 12 cycles, used a sample-barcoded 5' primer plus a J-beta primer mix. Each CDR3 protein gets one entry after TCRdb re-called the 5' RACE reads with MiXCR. Of 650,000 to 800,000 distinct CDR3 sequences detected, over 40% appear once; the ten largest clones hold roughly 12%.

The gene calls are TRBV10-3 and TRBJ2-1; tentatively, D is TRBD1 or TRBD2 (6 bases each). This TCR was sampled from a woman older than 75 in good health. The sample consisted of blood. The DNA for the CDR3 is TGTGCCATCAGTGATGGGGGGCCCAATGAGCAGTTCTTC. Translating it yields CAISDGGPNEQFF.